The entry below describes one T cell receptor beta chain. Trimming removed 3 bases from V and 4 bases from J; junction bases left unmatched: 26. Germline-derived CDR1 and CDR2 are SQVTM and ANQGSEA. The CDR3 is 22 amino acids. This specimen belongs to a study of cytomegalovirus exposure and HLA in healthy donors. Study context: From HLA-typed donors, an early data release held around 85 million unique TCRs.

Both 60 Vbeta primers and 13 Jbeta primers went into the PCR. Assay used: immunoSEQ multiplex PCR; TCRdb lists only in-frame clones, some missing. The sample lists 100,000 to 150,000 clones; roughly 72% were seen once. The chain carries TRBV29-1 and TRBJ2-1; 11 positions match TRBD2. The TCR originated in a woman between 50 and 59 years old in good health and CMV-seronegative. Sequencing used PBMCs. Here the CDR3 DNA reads TGCAGCGTTGACGGCTGGGTGACGACTAGCGGGAACCCGGGGGCTGAGTACAATGAGCAGTTCTTC. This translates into CSVDGWVTTSGNPGAEYNEQFF.